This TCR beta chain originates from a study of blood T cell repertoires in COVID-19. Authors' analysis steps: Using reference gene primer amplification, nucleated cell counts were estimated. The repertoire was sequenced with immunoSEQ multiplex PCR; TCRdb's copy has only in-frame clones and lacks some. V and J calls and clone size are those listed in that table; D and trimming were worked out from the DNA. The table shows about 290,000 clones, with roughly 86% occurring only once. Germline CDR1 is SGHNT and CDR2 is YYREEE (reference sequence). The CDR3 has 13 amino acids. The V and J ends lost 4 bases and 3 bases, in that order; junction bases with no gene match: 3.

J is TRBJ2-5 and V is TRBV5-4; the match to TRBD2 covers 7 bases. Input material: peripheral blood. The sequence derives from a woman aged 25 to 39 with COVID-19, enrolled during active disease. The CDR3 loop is CASSPSGEETQYF. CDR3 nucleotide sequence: TGTGCCAGCAGCCCGAGCGGGGAAGAGACCCAGTACTTC.